The 2 T cell receptor beta chains listed next were all sequenced from one sample in a study of siplizumab effects on memory and regulatory T cells. Sequencing used immunoSEQ multiplex PCR; TCRdb keeps in-frame clones, though not all of them. Seen here are around 83,000 clones, about nine tenths observed once, and the top ten hold roughly 14%. The material sequenced was CD4+ T cells sorted from blood. These receptors all come from a human donor in good health.

The V and J genes are TRBV7-3 and TRBJ1-2; TRBD1 is a possible D gene (6 bases). This CDR3 has 13 residues. The germline gives CDR1 SGHTA, CDR2 FQGTGA. Deletions cut 4 bases from V and 3 bases from J, with 9 bases between. The CDR3 sequence is CASSYRDDYGYTF. CDR3 sequence (DNA): TGTGCCAGCAGCTACAGGGACGACTATGGCTACACCTTC. Complete variable domain (other parts from reference TRBV7-3 and TRBJ1-2): GAGVSQTPSNKVTEKGKYVELRCDPISGHTALYWYRQSLGQGPEFLIYFQGTGAADDSGLPNDRFFAVRPEGSVSTLKIQRTERGDSAVYLCASSYRDDYGYTFGSGTRLTVV.

The chain combines TRBV5-4 with TRBJ2-5; D gene unclear. The CDR3 has 16 residues. The germline V gene has CDR1 SGHNT and CDR2 YYREEE (reference sequence). Trimming took 0 bases from V and 1 from J, leaving 13 bases between them. CDR3 nucleotide sequence: TGTGCCAGCAGCTTGGGCCAGGCTGGACGCCAAGAGACCCAGTACTTC. Encoded protein: CASSLGQAGRQETQYF.